What follows are 28 T cell receptor beta chains derived from one specimen sequenced in a study of tumor and adjacent non-tumor tissue in lung cancer. A modified ARM-PCR protocol with three rounds of nested PCR amplified TCRbeta. In TCRdb, the multiplex PCR reads were re-called with MiXCR into one record per CDR3 protein. The profile covers approximately 100,000 distinct CDR3 sequences, with roughly 74% appearing a single time and around a third taken by the ten largest. No cell sorting was done before RNA was extracted from the tissue. The sample taken for sequencing was lung tumor tissue. Source of these receptors: a woman in her sixties or seventies with non-small cell lung cancer.

Points on this clonotype: Since a much larger clone is just one base distant, this may be a read error. V usage is TRBV28 and J usage is TRBJ2-7; D perhaps matches TRBD2 (5 bases). The CDR3 consists of 12 residues. The germline V gene encodes CDR1 MDHEN and CDR2 SYDVKM. V was cut by 6 bases and J by 5 bases, with 11 bases left in between. CDR3 DNA: TGTGCCAGCAGGGAGATGAGGGACGAGCAGTACTTC. It yields the protein CASREMRDEQYF.

The rearrangement uses TRBV11-2 and TRBJ1-2; perhaps TRBD1 as D (6 bases). The CDR3 has 15 residues. Germline V gene lookup returns CDR1 SGHAT and CDR2 FQNNGV. Trimming cost V 5 bases and J 1 base, with 14 bases left between them. CDR3 bases: TGTGCCAGCAGCACCAACAGGGCCGATAACTATGGCTACACCTTC. Translating it yields CASSTNRADNYGYTF. Drawing the rest from reference TRBV11-2 and TRBJ1-2, the complete variable domain is EAGVAQSPRYKIIEKRQSVAFWCNPISGHATLYWYQQILGQGPKLLIQFQNNGVVDDSQLPKDRFSAERLKGVDSTLKIQPAKLEDSAVYLCASSTNRADNYGYTFGSGTRLTVV.

For this clonotype: A read error may account for a junction end that differs from germline. The chain recombines TRBV6-2 or TRBV6-3 with TRBJ1-1; no reliable D call. The germline CDR1 and CDR2 sequences are MNHEY and SVGEGT. CDR3 size: 14 residues. DNA for the CDR3: TGTGCTAGCAGTTGGACTGATGGCTCCACTCTAGCTTTCTTT. Its translation: CASSWTDGSTLAFF.

About this clonotype: Germline and junction disagree at one end, which may indicate a read error. The J gene is TRBJ1-2, the V gene TRBV11-1; possible D gene TRBD1, 6 bases. The germline V gene encodes CDR1 SGHAT and CDR2 FQDESV (reference sequence). This CDR3 comprises 14 residues. The CDR3 coding sequence is TGTGCAAGCACCTCACAGGGCCCGCTCTATGGTTACACCTTC. Translation: CASTSQGPLYGYTF.

As regards this clonotype: A much larger clone sits a single nucleotide away, making a read error possible. This chain uses TRBV29-1 with TRBJ1-2, with D perhaps TRBD1 (5 bases). The V end lost 4 bases, the J end lost 5 bases, and 11 bases lay between the germline ends. This CDR3 region has 12 residues. Per the germline V gene, CDR1 is SQVTM and CDR2 is ANQGSEA. CDR3 DNA sequence: TGCAGCGTTGCCCTAGAGGGGTATGGCTACACCTTC. It codes for CSVALEGYGYTF.

Turning to this clonotype: This clone may be a read error of a much larger clone one base away. This chain joins TRBV6-5 and TRBJ1-1; 8 nucleotides line up with TRBD1. CDR3 length equals 16 residues. Germline CDR1 MNHEY, CDR2 SVGAGI. The CDR3 sequence: CVSSQMDRASNTEAFF. DNA of the CDR3: TGTGTCAGCAGCCAAATGGACAGGGCTTCCAACACTGAAGCTTTCTTT.

A word on this clonotype: This likely comes from a read error, as the CDR3 has no conserved phenylalanine or tryptophan at its end. This chain uses TRBV20-1 with TRBJ2-7, with a possible D match to TRBD2 (5 bases). Trimming pared 5 bases from V and 9 bases from J, leaving 17 bases between. CDR3 length: 12 residues. Germline V gene data show CDR1 as DFQATT and CDR2 as SNEGSKA (reference sequence). CDR3 in DNA: TGCAGTGCTGAGGGTGCGTCCTGGGGGCAGTACCTC. It encodes CSAEGASWGQYL.

On this clonotype itself: Because it lacks the conserved phenylalanine or tryptophan at the end, this CDR3 is likely a read error. The J gene is TRBJ1-2, the V gene TRBV11-2; D remains unclear. CDR1 and CDR2 from the germline V gene are SGHAT and FQNNGV. V dropped 4 bases and J dropped 8 bases, with 20 bases sitting between them. CDR3 size: 15 residues. As DNA, the CDR3 is TGTGCCAGCAGCTCGGAGGCGCACGGGGAAAGCGGCTACACCATC. Translated: CASSSEAHGESGYTI.

The chain is built from TRBV14 and TRBJ1-2; D perhaps matches TRBD1 (6 bases). Deletions cut 1 base from V and 14 bases from J, with 26 bases between. In germline, CDR1 is SGHDN, CDR2 FVKESK. This CDR3 has 16 amino acids. As DNA, the CDR3 is TGTGCCAGCAGCCAAGCCAGGGGAGGGTGGGGTGTCGACTATACCTTC. Translated: CASSQARGGWGVDYTF.

Turning to this clonotype: Because it lacks the conserved phenylalanine or tryptophan at the end, this CDR3 is likely a read error. The chain recombines TRBV20-1 with TRBJ2-1, with 7 nucleotides matching TRBD2. Per germline, CDR1 DFQATT and CDR2 SNEGSKA (reference sequence). CDR3 size: 17 residues. V lost 6 bases, J lost 10 bases, and 24 bases stayed unmatched. The CDR3 protein is CSATDAARTSGRGEQFL. The CDR3 DNA is TGCAGTGCCACTGATGCCGCGAGGACTAGTGGGAGAGGCGAGCAGTTCCTC.

In its sample, this clonotype was seen many times. J is TRBJ1-1 and V is TRBV6-2 or TRBV6-3, with D perhaps TRBD1 (5 bases). The V gene lost 5 bases and the J gene lost 4 bases, with 14 bases spanning the gap. CDR3 size: 14 residues. Germline-derived CDR1 and CDR2 are MNHEY and SVGEGT. The DNA of the CDR3 is TGTGCCAGCAGTCATGGCCGGGGCGGCACTGAAGCTTTCTTT. Encoded protein: CASSHGRGGTEAFF.

A note on this clonotype: One end of the junction fails to match germline, which may point to a read error. The J gene is TRBJ2-1, the V gene TRBV5-6, with D hard to call. The CDR3 is made up of 16 amino acids. The germline V gene encodes CDR1 SGHDT and CDR2 YYEEEE. CDR3 region: CVSNPFQVVSHNEQFF. In DNA form, the CDR3 reads TGTGTCAGCAACCCTTTTCAGGTGGTCAGTCACAATGAGCAGTTCTTC.

With respect to this clonotype: Compared with germline, one end of the junction differs, possibly owing to a read error. The chain joins TRBV5-8 to TRBJ2-1; 10 nucleotides align to TRBD2. The CDR3 length is 16 residues. Per the germline V gene, CDR1 is SGHTS and CDR2 is YDEGEE. The CDR3 coding sequence is TGTGCCAGCAGGCCTACTAGCGGGGATTCCTACAATGAGCAGCTCTTC. Protein: CASRPTSGDSYNEQLF.

About this clonotype itself: A read error may account for a junction end that differs from germline. V gene TRBV4-2 combines with J gene TRBJ2-7; TRBD2 agrees at 14 bases. CDR3 size: 16 residues. CDR1 LGHNA and CDR2 YNFKEQ come from the germline V gene. CDR3 region: CVSSQDGLAGGFEQYF. The CDR3 bases are TGTGTCAGCAGCCAAGATGGACTAGCGGGGGGATTCGAGCAGTACTTT.

The chain couples TRBV6-2 or TRBV6-3 to TRBJ2-7; possible D gene TRBD1, 6 bases. Near its end, the DNA agrees better with TRBJ2-1, so the J call may be wrong. There are 16 residues in the CDR3. Germline CDR1 and CDR2: MNHEY and SVGEGT. The CDR3: CASSYPGTSVWYEQFF. DNA for the CDR3: TGTGCCAGCAGTTATCCCGGGACATCGGTGTGGTACGAGCAGTTCTTC.

On this clonotype: The conserved closing phenylalanine or tryptophan is absent in this CDR3, likely reflecting a read error. The rearrangement links TRBV4-2 to TRBJ2-5; 12 nucleotides align to TRBD2. The J segment lost 3 bases and the V segment lost 2 bases, leaving 7 bases of the junction unmatched. The CDR3 has 17 residues. The germline gives CDR1 LGHNA, CDR2 YNFKEQ. CDR3 bases: TGTGCCAGCAGCCAAACTCCACTAGCGGGAGGAAAAGAGACCCAGTACTTA. Translation: CASSQTPLAGGKETQYL.

The V and J genes are TRBV11-2 and TRBJ1-5, with 7 bases matching TRBD1. In germline, CDR1 is SGHAT, CDR2 FQNNGV. The CDR3 is made up of 13 amino acids. Trimming cost V 8 bases and J 6 bases; bases outside gene matches: 7. The CDR3 sequence: CASPGDRGQPQHF. CDR3 DNA sequence: TGTGCCAGCCCCGGGGACAGAGGTCAGCCCCAGCATTTT.

With respect to this clonotype: A much larger clone differs from this one at a single base, so this may be a read error. The chain links TRBV20-1 to TRBJ1-5; maybe TRBD1 (5 bases). The CDR3 totals 13 residues. CDR1 and CDR2 from the germline V gene are DFQATT and SNEGSKA (reference sequence). The V end was cut by 7 bases, the J end by 1 base, with 11 bases between. In DNA, the CDR3 is TGCAGTGTTAGTCAGGGCAGCAATCAGCCCCAGCATTTT. Translating it yields CSVSQGSNQPQHF.

As regards this clonotype: An end of the junction differs from the germline gene, which may be a read error. The chain has TRBV12-3 or TRBV12-4 and TRBJ1-2; D is unclear. The CDR3 runs to 13 residues. CDR3 amino acids: CASSFWENYGYTF. As DNA, the CDR3 is TGTGCCAGCAGTTTCTGGGAGAACTATGGTTACACCTTC.

On this clonotype: The germline gene is not matched at one end of the junction; a read error may be the cause. The genes are TRBV11-3 and TRBJ2-3, with no clear D. The CDR3 is 13 residues long. Germline V CDR1 and CDR2: SGHNT, YENEEA. The CDR3 region is CASRKNQVDTQYF. As DNA, the CDR3 is TGTGCCAGCAGAAAGAACCAAGTTGATACACAGTATTTT.

There are a few counts of this clonotype. A much larger clone lies a single base off, so this may be a read error. The chain is built from TRBV20-1 and TRBJ2-7; either TRBD1 or TRBD2 may supply D (6 bases each). The CDR3 contains 12 residues. The germline CDR1 and CDR2 sequences are DFQATT and SNEGSKA (reference sequence). The CDR3: CSATGGPGELYF. The CDR3 nucleotides are TGCAGTGCTACCGGGGGCCCCGGCGAGCTGTACTTC.

About this clonotype: A much larger clonotype is one base distant, so this may be a read error. The rearrangement joins TRBV20-1 to TRBJ1-5; tentatively, D is TRBD1 (5 bases). The CDR3 sequence is 15 residues long. Germline V gene sequence: CDR1 DFQATT, CDR2 SNEGSKA (reference sequence). In DNA form, the CDR3 reads TGCATTGCTAAGACTTCGGGACTGATCAATCAGCCCCAGCATTTT. Translating it yields CIAKTSGLINQPQHF.

As concerns this clonotype: Since no conserved phenylalanine or tryptophan closes the CDR3, a read error is the likely cause. This chain uses TRBV6-5 with TRBJ1-6; the match to TRBD1 covers 8 bases. Germline-derived CDR1 and CDR2 are MNHEY and SVGAGI. The length of the CDR3 is 16 residues. The CDR3 loop is CVSVQTGGSYNSPLHL. CDR3 coding DNA: TGTGTCAGCGTCCAAACAGGGGGCTCCTATAATTCACCCCTCCACCTT.

About this clonotype itself: A clone one base away is much larger, so this may be a read error. This chain uses TRBV6-1 with TRBJ1-2, with D tentatively TRBD1 (5 bases). The germline V gene has CDR1 MNHNS and CDR2 SASEGT. This CDR3 has 16 amino acids. CDR3 protein: CARSEVGSRGDYGYTF. The DNA for the CDR3 is TGTGCCAGAAGTGAAGTTGGGTCGAGGGGCGACTATGGCTACACCTTC.

This clonotype was detected only a few times. V and J are TRBV19 and TRBJ1-1, with TRBD1 matching over 11 bases. Losses at the gene ends were 3 bases for V and 10 bases for J; bases not matched to a gene: 7. Germline V CDR1 and CDR2: LNHDA, SQIVND (reference sequence). The CDR3 is 14 amino acids. The CDR3 loop is CASSIRTGGRRAFF. In DNA, the CDR3 is TGTGCCAGTAGTATCCGGACAGGGGGCAGGCGAGCTTTCTTT.

Remarks on this clonotype: A junction boundary mismatches the germline segment, possibly from a read error. The chain couples TRBV11-1 to TRBJ2-1; TRBD2 matches 11 bases. This CDR3 is 16 amino acids long. Germline V CDR1 and CDR2: SGHAT, FQDESV (reference sequence). This CDR3 reads CASSSPLAGGFNEQFF. In nucleotides, the CDR3 is TGTGCCAGCAGCTCGCCATTAGCGGGAGGGTTCAATGAGCAGTTTTTC.

As to this clonotype: A clone one base away is much larger, so this may be a read error. The chain joins TRBV20-1 to TRBJ2-7; 8 nucleotides match TRBD1. CDR1 DFQATT and CDR2 SNEGSKA come from the germline V gene (reference sequence). The CDR3 is 15 amino acids. The CDR3 DNA is TGCAGTGGTAGAGGGCAGGGGGCGTTCTCCTACGAGCAGTACTTC. This encodes CSGRGQGAFSYEQYF.

J is TRBJ2-7 and V is TRBV5-6, with 7 bases identical to TRBD2. Trimming cost V 2 bases and J 5 bases; bases outside gene matches: 7. CDR3 length: 14 amino acids. CDR1 SGHDT and CDR2 YYEEEE come from the germline V gene. The CDR3 DNA follows: TGTGCCAGCAGCTTTGTTGCGGGGGACGACGAGCAGTACTTC. Translated, it gives CASSFVAGDDEQYF.